Each of the 26 T cell receptor beta chains below was sequenced from the same sample in a study of cytomegalovirus exposure and HLA in healthy donors. The method was immunoSEQ multiplex PCR; TCRdb's version includes in-frame clones alone and lacks a portion of them. The repertoire includes about 260,000 clones, roughly 91% of them detected once, and approximately 3% sits in the top ten. Sequenced input: PBMCs. The receptors were sampled from a woman in her 30s in good health and CMV-seronegative.

This clone appeared a single time. The chain recombines TRBV28 with TRBJ2-2; D is uncertain. The CDR3 runs to 15 residues. Germline CDR1 MDHEN, CDR2 SYDVKM. V shed 4 bases and J shed 0 bases, with 9 bases lying between them. CDR3 DNA sequence: TGTGCCAGCAGTTCGGTGGCCCCGAACACCGGGGAGCTGTTTTTT. Encoded protein: CASSSVAPNTGELFF.

The J gene is TRBJ2-2, the V gene TRBV30; TRBD2 matches 8 bases. The CDR3 totals 14 residues. V was clipped by 5 bases and J by 5 bases; unmatched bases: 7. Germline assignment: CDR1 GTSNPN and CDR2 SVGIG (reference sequence). The CDR3: CAWSGLVETGELFF. DNA for the CDR3: TGTGCCTGGTCGGGACTAGTAGAGACCGGGGAGCTGTTTTTT.

The J gene is TRBJ2-7, the V gene TRBV28; D not certain. The V end lost 6 bases, the J end lost 4 bases, and 13 bases lay between the germline ends. The CDR3 covers 13 residues. CDR1 MDHEN and CDR2 SYDVKM come from the germline V gene. The CDR3 coding sequence is TGTGCCAGCAGCCAAGGGCCCGTTTACGAGCAGTACTTC. It specifies CASSQGPVYEQYF.

This chain joins TRBV4-1 and TRBJ1-4; D gene unclear. V shed 1 base and J shed 11 bases, with 11 bases lying between them. CDR3 length: 13 residues. The germline V gene encodes CDR1 MGHRA and CDR2 YSYEKL. The CDR3 nucleotides are TGCGCCAGCAGCCAAGGCAGGACCGAGAAACTGTTTTTT. It codes for CASSQGRTEKLFF.

The CDR3 spells CASSLKAGNQPQHF. The CDR3 nucleotides read TGTGCCAGCAGTTTAAAGGCAGGGAATCAGCCCCAGCATTTT. V is TRBV27 and J is TRBJ1-5; TRBD1 is a possible D gene (5 bases). The germline CDR1 and CDR2 sequences are MNHEY and SMNVEV (reference sequence). This CDR3 has 14 amino acids. V lost 2 bases and J lost 4, with 9 bases in between.

The V and J genes are TRBV6-7 and TRBJ2-1; the match to TRBD1 covers 10 bases. TRBV6-7 is an ORF, and what it does is uncertain. The CDR3 loop spans 18 amino acids. The V and J ends lost 8 bases and 8 bases, in that order; junction bases with no gene match: 21. CDR3 DNA sequence: TGTGCCAGCTACCAGTTAGGCCACCGGGACAGGGGATTGTATGAGCAGTTCTTC. Translation: CASYQLGHRDRGLYEQFF.

This rearrangement joins TRBV25-1 to TRBJ1-4; D gene ambiguous. The CDR3 has 17 amino acids. V was cut by 4 bases and J by 8 bases, with 23 bases left in between. Looked up from germline, CDR1 is MGHDK and CDR2 is SYGVNS. This CDR3 is CASSGPLRAEKEEKLFF. The CDR3 region has the DNA TGTGCCAGCAGTGGGCCTTTAAGGGCGGAGAAGGAGGAAAAACTGTTTTTT.

The chain combines TRBV9 with TRBJ2-5; maybe TRBD2 (5 bases). The germline CDR1 and CDR2 sequences are SGDLS and YYNGEE. V was cut by 0 bases and J by 2 bases, with 11 bases left in between. The CDR3 contains 15 residues. For the CDR3, the DNA is TGTGCCAGCAGCGTAGTCGGAGGTGAACAAGAGACCCAGTACTTC. It specifies CASSVVGGEQETQYF. Drawing the rest from reference TRBV9 and TRBJ2-5, the complete variable domain is DSGVTQTPKHLITATGQRVTLRCSPRSGDLSVYWYQQSLDQGLQFLIQYYNGEERAKGNILERFSAQQFPDLHSELNLSSLELGDSALYFCASSVVGGEQETQYFGPGTRLLVL.

The chain's CDR3 is CASSVLEGVTDTQYF. In DNA, the CDR3 is TGTGCCAGCAGCGTACTCGAGGGAGTCACAGATACGCAGTATTTT. J is TRBJ2-3 and V is TRBV9, with TRBD2 as a possible D gene (5 bases). CDR3 length: 15 residues. V lost 1 base and J lost 2, with 11 bases in between. Germline CDR1 SGDLS, CDR2 YYNGEE.

Comments on this clone: Sequence at one end of the junction differs from germline and may be a read error. The rearrangement joins TRBV11-2 to TRBJ2-5; possible D gene TRBD2, 6 bases. CDR1 and CDR2 from the germline V gene are SGHAT and FQNNGV. The CDR3 covers 15 residues. The CDR3 nucleotides read TGTGCCAGCAGCCTAGACGGGGGAGGCGGAGAGACCCAGTACTTC. It specifies CASSLDGGGGETQYF.

Note on this clone: The sample has other DNA sequences that encode this CDR3 too. The V call is TRBV19, the J call TRBJ2-7; 11 nucleotides match TRBD1. From germline, CDR1 is LNHDA and CDR2 SQIVND (reference sequence). This CDR3 contains 15 residues. V lost 5 bases to trimming and J lost 1 base; unmatched junction nucleotides: 4. CDR3 region: CASSVGQGVSYEQYF. The CDR3, as DNA: TGTGCCAGTAGTGTGGGACAGGGGGTTTCCTACGAGCAGTACTTC. The complete variable domain, with remaining parts taken from reference TRBV19 and TRBJ2-7, reads DGGITQSPKYLFRKEGQNVTLSCEQNLNHDAMYWYRQDPGQGLRLIYYSQIVNDFQKGDIAEGYSVSREKKESFPLTVTSAQKNPTAFYLCASSVGQGVSYEQYFGPGTRLTVT.

The chain combines TRBV9 with TRBJ2-7; 13 bases agree with TRBD2. V lost 2 bases, J lost 6 bases, and 11 bases stayed unmatched. The CDR3 spans 17 residues. Germline CDR1 and CDR2: SGDLS and YYNGEE. CDR3 DNA: TGTGCCAGCAGCGTCACGGGACTAGCGGGACCATTAGGCGAGCAGTACTTC. It translates to CASSVTGLAGPLGEQYF.

V is TRBV7-6 and J is TRBJ1-1; no firm D call. Trimming took 5 bases from V and 4 from J, leaving 11 bases between them. Germline CDR1 is SGHVS and CDR2 is FNYEAQ. The CDR3 totals 13 residues. For the CDR3, the DNA is TGTGCCAGCAGCCCAACCGGGGTCACTGAAGCTTTCTTT. Translation gives CASSPTGVTEAFF.

The chain links TRBV28 to TRBJ2-7, with 12 bases identical to TRBD1. Germline V gene sequence: CDR1 MDHEN, CDR2 SYDVKM. V gave up 2 bases and J gave up 7 bases; unmatched junction bases: 9. The CDR3 consists of 16 residues. CDR3 sequence: CASSLRMGQGAGEQYF. As DNA, the CDR3 is TGTGCCAGCAGTTTACGAATGGGACAGGGGGCGGGTGAGCAGTACTTC.

V gene TRBV5-4 combines with J gene TRBJ1-1; 9 bases align to TRBD1. V shed 4 bases, J shed 6 bases, and the junction held 10 bases outside the gene matches. Germline V gene sequence: CDR1 SGHNT, CDR2 YYREEE (reference sequence). The CDR3 totals 15 residues. The CDR3 loop reads CASSPSGTGWAEAFF. CDR3 bases: TGTGCCAGCAGCCCTTCCGGGACAGGGTGGGCTGAAGCTTTCTTT. Together with reference TRBV5-4 and TRBJ1-1, the CDR3 gives the full variable domain: ETGVTQSPTHLIKTRGQQVTLRCSSQSGHNTVSWYQQALGQGPQFIFQYYREEENGRGNFPPRFSGLQFPNYSSELNVNALELDDSALYLCASSPSGTGWAEAFFGQGTRLTVV.

This sequence joins TRBV7-8 and TRBJ1-5; D ambiguous. Germline V CDR1 and CDR2: SGHVS, FQNEAQ. Trimming pared 5 bases from V and 1 base from J, leaving 6 bases between. The CDR3 is 13 residues long. DNA for the CDR3: TGTGCCAGCAGCCCAAACAGCAATCAGCCCCAGCATTTT. Its translation: CASSPNSNQPQHF.

The V call is TRBV18, the J call TRBJ2-5; D gene uncertain. The V gene's germline CDR1 is KGHSH and CDR2 LQKENI. Trimming took off 8 bases at V and 5 bases at J, with 15 bases between the two ends. The CDR3 contains 13 residues. This CDR3 reads CASRSRAGETQYF. The CDR3 DNA reads TGTGCCAGCCGGAGCCGGGCTGGGGAGACCCAGTACTTC.

The chain combines TRBV29-1 with TRBJ2-7; no reliable D call. In germline, CDR1 is SQVTM, CDR2 ANQGSEA. This CDR3 has 14 amino acids. V lost 5 bases and J 4 bases, leaving 18 bases between the germline ends. CDR3: CSVTPSPFDYEQYF. CDR3 bases: TGCAGCGTTACACCCAGCCCGTTCGATTACGAGCAGTACTTC.

CDR3 sequence reads: CASSSPTSGRENEQFF. The CDR3 coding sequence is TGTGCCAGCAGTTCCCCGACTAGCGGGAGGGAAAATGAGCAGTTCTTC. The V and J genes are TRBV28 and TRBJ2-1; 14 positions match TRBD2. J was trimmed by 7 bases and V by 4 bases; bases with no gene match: 6. The V gene's germline CDR1 is MDHEN and CDR2 SYDVKM. The CDR3 runs to 16 residues.

J is TRBJ2-6 and V is TRBV27; 8 nucleotides agree with TRBD1. This CDR3 spans 17 amino acids. V trimming: 2 bases; J trimming: 4 bases; junction bases outside the gene matches: 7. The germline V gene has CDR1 MNHEY and CDR2 SMNVEV (reference sequence). CDR3 sequence (DNA): TGTGCCAGCAGTTTAGTGCCAGGGGGCTCCGGGGCCAACGTCCTGACTTTC. This encodes CASSLVPGGSGANVLTF.

This chain joins TRBV4-2 and TRBJ2-7, with 11 bases identical to TRBD2. With 3 bases clipped from V and 3 bases from J, the junction kept 4 bases outside the gene matches. The CDR3 sequence is 15 residues long. Germline V gene sequence: CDR1 LGHNA, CDR2 YNFKEQ. The CDR3 nucleotides are TGTGCCAGCAGCCAGCCGGGACTAGCGGACTACGAGCAGTACTTC. It specifies CASSQPGLADYEQYF.

The genes are TRBV7-8 and TRBJ2-7; 7 bases line up with TRBD1. There are 13 residues in the CDR3. Germline V gene sequence: CDR1 SGHVS, CDR2 FQNEAQ. J was trimmed by 5 bases and V by 5 bases; bases with no gene match: 6. The CDR3 DNA follows: TGTGCCAGCAGCAGCGACAGGGCCCACGAGCAGTACTTC. Translating gives CASSSDRAHEQYF.

The chain has TRBV14 and TRBJ1-2; D not resolved. Trimming left V 0 bases short and J 5 bases short, with 10 bases between. CDR1 is SGHDN and CDR2 is FVKESK in the germline V gene. CDR3 length equals 14 residues. The CDR3 reads CASSQDLGWYGYTF. The CDR3 coding sequence is TGTGCCAGCAGCCAAGATCTCGGGTGGTATGGCTACACCTTC.

The chain recombines TRBV6-5 with TRBJ2-2; tentative D call: TRBD1 (5 bases). Trimming cost V 6 bases and J 7 bases, with 12 bases left between them. CDR1 and CDR2 (germline): MNHEY, SVGAGI. The CDR3 loop spans 13 amino acids. This chain's CDR3 is CASSRAPIGELFF. Here the CDR3 DNA reads TGTGCCAGCAGCAGGGCCCCCATCGGGGAGCTGTTTTTT.

J is TRBJ2-7 and V is TRBV7-5. TRBV7-5 is flagged as a pseudogene. The CDR3 extends over 12 amino acids. Here the CDR3 DNA reads TGTGCCAGAAGCCCTCCAAGGACCGAGCAGTACTTC. The encoded protein is CARSPPRTEQYF.

The chain links TRBV18 to TRBJ2-7; D assignment may be TRBD1 or TRBD2 (6 bases each). The CDR3 is made up of 15 amino acids. The V end lost 3 bases, the J end lost 1 base, and 13 bases lay between the germline ends. CDR1 and CDR2 from the germline V gene are KGHSH and LQKENI. As DNA, the CDR3 is TGTGCCAGCTCACCCGCCGAGGGGGGATCCTACGAGCAGTACTTC. It encodes CASSPAEGGSYEQYF.